Each of the 4 T cell receptor beta chains below was sequenced from the same sample in a study of T cells after posttransplantation cyclophosphamide. Generated by immunoSEQ multiplex PCR, the TCRdb table keeps only in-frame clones and is missing some. The data show about 10,000 clones, roughly 89% seen once. Sequenced sample: memory CD4+ T cells sorted from PBMCs. All receptors come from an older woman in good health, CMV-negative, and a related stem cell transplant donor.

The rearrangement joins TRBV7-2 to TRBJ2-3; tentative D call: TRBD2 (5 bases). The CDR3 is made up of 14 amino acids. Per the germline V gene, CDR1 is SGHTA and CDR2 is FQGNSA. V was clipped by 5 bases and J by 0 bases, with 9 bases between them. CDR3 nucleotide sequence: TGTGCCAGCAGCCAACGGACTAGCACAGATACGCAGTATTTT. It encodes CASSQRTSTDTQYF. The full variable domain, in which reference TRBV7-2 and TRBJ2-3 provide the parts outside the CDR3, is GAGVSQSPSNKVTEKGKDVELRCDPISGHTALYWYRQSLGQGLEFLIYFQGNSAPDKSGLPSDRFSAERTGGSVSTLTIQRTQQEDSAVYLCASSQRTSTDTQYFGPGTRLTVL.

This chain connects TRBV9 to TRBJ2-5, with 10 nucleotides matching TRBD1. CDR3 length: 14 amino acids. Trimming at V came to 3 bases and at J to 5 bases, leaving 4 bases not matched to a gene. In germline, CDR1 is SGDLS, CDR2 YYNGEE. Here the CDR3 reads CASSGTGGTETQYF. The CDR3 DNA follows: TGTGCCAGCAGCGGGACAGGGGGAACGGAGACCCAGTACTTC.

The chain couples TRBV5-1 to TRBJ1-1; no clear D gene. Per the germline V gene, CDR1 is SGHRS and CDR2 is YFSETQ. Deletions cut 3 bases from V and 1 base from J, with 13 bases between. The CDR3 is 15 residues long. CDR3: CASSSDTYRNTEAFF. CDR3 sequence (DNA): TGCGCCAGCAGCTCAGACACGTACAGGAACACTGAAGCTTTCTTT.

This rearrangement joins TRBV29-1 to TRBJ1-4; possibly TRBD1 for D (5 bases). Trimming shortened V by 7 bases and J by 1 base, and 7 bases separated the two germline ends. CDR3 length: 12 amino acids. Germline CDR1 SQVTM, CDR2 ANQGSEA. DNA of the CDR3: TGCAGCGGGGGGGGAACTAATGAAAAACTGTTTTTT. Translation: CSGGGTNEKLFF.